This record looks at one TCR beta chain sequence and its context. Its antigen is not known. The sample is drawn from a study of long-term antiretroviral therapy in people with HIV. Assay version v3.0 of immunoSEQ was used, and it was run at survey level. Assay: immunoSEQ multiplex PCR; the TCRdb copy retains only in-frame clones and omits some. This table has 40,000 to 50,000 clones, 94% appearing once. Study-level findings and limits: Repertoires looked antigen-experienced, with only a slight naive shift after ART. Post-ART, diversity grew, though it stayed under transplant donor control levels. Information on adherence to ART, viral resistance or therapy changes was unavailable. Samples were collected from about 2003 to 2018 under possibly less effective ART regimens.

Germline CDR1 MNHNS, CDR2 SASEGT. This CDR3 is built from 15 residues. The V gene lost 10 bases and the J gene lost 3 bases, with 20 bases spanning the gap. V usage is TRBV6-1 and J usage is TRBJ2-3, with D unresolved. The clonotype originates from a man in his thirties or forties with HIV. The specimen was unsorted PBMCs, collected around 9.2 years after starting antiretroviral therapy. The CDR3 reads CAIHRAGLSTDTQYF. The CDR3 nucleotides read TGTGCCATCCACCGGGCAGGTCTGTCGACAGATACGCAGTATTTT.